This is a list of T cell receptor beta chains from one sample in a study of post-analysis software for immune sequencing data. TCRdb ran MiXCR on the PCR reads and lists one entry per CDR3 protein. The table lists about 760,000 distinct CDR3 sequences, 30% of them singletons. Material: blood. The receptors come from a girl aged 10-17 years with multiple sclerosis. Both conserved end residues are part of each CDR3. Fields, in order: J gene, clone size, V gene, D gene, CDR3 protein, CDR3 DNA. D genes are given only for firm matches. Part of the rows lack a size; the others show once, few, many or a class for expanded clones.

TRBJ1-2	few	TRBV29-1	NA	CSVGGSDGYTF	TGCAGCGTTGGGGGGTCTGATGGCTACACCTTC
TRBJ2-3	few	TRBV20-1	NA	CSASQTTSTDTQYF	TGCAGTGCTAGTCAGACTACGTCCACAGATACGCAGTATTTT
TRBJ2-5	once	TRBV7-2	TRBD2	CASSLAPGLAGAQETQYF	TGTGCCAGCAGCTTAGCCCCCGGACTAGCGGGAGCCCAAGAGACCCAGTACTTC
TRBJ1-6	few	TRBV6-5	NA	CASSYFGAGFGSPLHF	TGTGCCAGCAGTTACTTTGGGGCAGGGTTTGGCTCACCCCTCCACTTT
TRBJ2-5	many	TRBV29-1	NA	CSADERAHTAGTQYF	TGCAGCGCCGATGAGCGGGCACATACGGCAGGGACCCAGTACTTC
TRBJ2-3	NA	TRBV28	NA	CASSAYRDLAADTQYF	TGTGCCAGCAGTGCCTACCGGGACTTAGCGGCAGATACGCAGTATTTT
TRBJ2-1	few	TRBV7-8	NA	CASSSPDRQYNEQFF	TGTGCCAGCAGCTCCCCAGACAGGCAATACAATGAGCAGTTCTTC
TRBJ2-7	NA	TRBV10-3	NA	CAISGVSSYEQYF	TGTGCCATCAGTGGGGTCAGCTCCTACGAGCAGTACTTC
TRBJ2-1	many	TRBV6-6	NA	CASSYGTVYQFF	TGTGCCAGCAGTTACGGGACCGTGTACCAGTTCTTC
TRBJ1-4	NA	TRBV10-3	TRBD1	CAISDSAGGAEKLFF	TGTGCCATCAGTGACTCGGCAGGGGGTGCGGAAAAACTGTTTTTT
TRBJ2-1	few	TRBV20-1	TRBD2	CSAQRSGINNEQFF	TGCAGTGCCCAGAGGAGCGGGATCAACAATGAGCAGTTCTTC
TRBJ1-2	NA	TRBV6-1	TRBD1	CASVRTGGGGYTF	TGTGCCAGCGTCCGGACAGGGGGAGGAGGCTACACCTTC
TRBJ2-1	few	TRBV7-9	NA	CASSLRSQFYNEQFF	TGTGCCAGCAGCTTAAGGAGCCAATTTTACAATGAGCAGTTCTTC
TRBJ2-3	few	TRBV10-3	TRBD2	CAISASGTGGRADTQYF	TGTGCCATCAGCGCCTCAGGGACGGGGGGGCGGGCAGATACGCAGTATTTT
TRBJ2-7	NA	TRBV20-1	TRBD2	CSAQPGLAAYYEQYF	TGCAGTGCTCAACCGGGACTAGCGGCGTACTACGAGCAGTACTTC
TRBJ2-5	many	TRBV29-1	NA	CSVEYGSGETQYF	TGCAGCGTTGAATACGGATCGGGGGAGACCCAGTACTTC
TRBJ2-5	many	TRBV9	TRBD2	CASSVAPSGSGETQYF	TGTGCCAGCAGCGTAGCCCCTAGCGGGAGTGGTGAGACCCAGTACTTC
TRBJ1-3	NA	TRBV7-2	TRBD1	CASSFLGQGSGNTIYF	TGTGCCAGCAGCTTCCTAGGACAGGGTTCTGGAAACACCATATATTTT
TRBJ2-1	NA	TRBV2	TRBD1	CASSAGQGPVVKRHEQFF	TGTGCCAGCAGTGCGGGACAGGGACCGGTTGTGAAGAGGCATGAGCAGTTCTTC
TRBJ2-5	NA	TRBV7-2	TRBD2	CASSSGTSGRYQETQYF	TGTGCCAGCAGCTCCGGGACTAGCGGGAGGTACCAAGAGACCCAGTACTTC
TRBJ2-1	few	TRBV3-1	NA	CASSQGGGPNEQFF	TGTGCCAGCAGCCAAGGTGGGGGCCCCAATGAGCAGTTCTTC
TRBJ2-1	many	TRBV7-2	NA	CASSLDRVSEQFF	TGTGCCAGCAGCTTGGATAGAGTGAGTGAGCAGTTCTTC
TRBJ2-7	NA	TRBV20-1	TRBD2	CSARDLAGVPEQYF	TGCAGTGCTAGAGATCTAGCGGGAGTACCCGAGCAGTACTTC
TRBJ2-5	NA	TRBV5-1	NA	CASSLFLSETQYF	TGCGCCAGCAGCTTGTTTCTCTCAGAGACCCAGTACTTC
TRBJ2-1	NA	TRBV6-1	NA	CASSESLPARQFF	TGTGCCAGCAGTGAATCCCTCCCAGCAAGGCAGTTCTTC
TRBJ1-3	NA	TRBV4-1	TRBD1	CASSQGQFYSGNTIYF	TGCGCCAGCAGCCAGGGACAGTTCTACTCTGGAAACACCATATATTTT
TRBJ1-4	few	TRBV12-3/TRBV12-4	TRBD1	CASSFGTAEKLFF	TGTGCCAGCAGTTTCGGGACAGCCGAAAAACTGTTTTTT
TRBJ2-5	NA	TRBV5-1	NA	CASSLDGGSWYF	TGCGCCAGCAGCTTGGATGGGGGCTCGTGGTACTTC
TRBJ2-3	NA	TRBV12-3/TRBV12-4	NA	CASSSLRVGGTDTQYF	TGTGCCAGCAGTTCGTTGAGGGTGGGGGGCACAGATACGCAGTATTTT
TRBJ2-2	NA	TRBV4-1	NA	CASSQVGSGNTGELFF	TGCGCCAGCAGCCAAGTTGGCAGCGGGAACACCGGGGAGCTGTTTTTT
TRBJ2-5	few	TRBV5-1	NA	CASSSPRSQETQYF	TGCGCCAGCAGCTCCCCCAGATCCCAAGAGACCCAGTACTTC
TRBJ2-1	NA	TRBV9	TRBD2	CASSTLAGVFDEQFF	TGTGCCAGCAGCACCCTAGCGGGAGTATTCGATGAGCAGTTCTTC
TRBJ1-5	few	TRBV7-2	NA	CASSFRGGGNQPQHF	TGTGCCAGCAGCTTTCGGGGTGGTGGTAATCAGCCCCAGCATTTT
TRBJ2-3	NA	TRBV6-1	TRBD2	CASNPAGGFDTQYF	TGTGCCAGCAATCCAGCGGGGGGGTTTGATACGCAGTATTTT
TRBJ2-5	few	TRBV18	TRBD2	CASSPLPRLAEQETQYF	TGTGCCAGCTCACCTCTTCCCCGACTAGCAGAACAAGAGACCCAGTACTTC
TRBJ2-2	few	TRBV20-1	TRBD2	CSAHPTSRGSTGELFF	TGCAGTGCCCACCCGACTAGCCGGGGAAGCACCGGGGAGCTGTTTTTT
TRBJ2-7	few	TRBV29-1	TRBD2	CSVEDRGLAGGRLTYEQYF	TGCAGCGTTGAAGATCGGGGGCTAGCGGGAGGCCGATTGACCTACGAGCAGTACTTC
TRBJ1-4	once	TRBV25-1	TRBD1	CASSEWGQGATNEKLFF	TGTGCCAGCAGTGAATGGGGACAGGGGGCAACTAATGAAAAACTGTTTTTT
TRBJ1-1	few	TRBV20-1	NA	CSAPAGPEAFF	TGCAGTGCTCCGGCCGGTCCTGAAGCTTTCTTT
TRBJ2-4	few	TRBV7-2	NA	CASSLGNRDIQYF	TGTGCCAGCAGCCTCGGGAACCGGGACATTCAGTACTTC
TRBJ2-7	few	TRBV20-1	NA	CSARQLRNEQYF	TGCAGTGCCAGGCAGTTGAGGAACGAGCAGTACTTC
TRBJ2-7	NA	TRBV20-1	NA	CSARELGVGSYEQYF	TGCAGTGCTAGAGAGTTAGGGGTCGGATCCTACGAGCAGTACTTC
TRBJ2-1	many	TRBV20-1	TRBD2	CSAGQAGGPYNEQFF	TGCAGTGCTGGACAAGCGGGGGGCCCCTACAATGAGCAGTTCTTC
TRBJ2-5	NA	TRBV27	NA	CASSPGAGRRTQYF	TGTGCCAGCAGTCCGGGAGCAGGCCGGAGGACCCAGTACTTC
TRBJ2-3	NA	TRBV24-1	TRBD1	CATSDAGTGVTDTQYF	TGTGCCACCAGTGATGCCGGGACAGGGGTAACAGATACGCAGTATTTT
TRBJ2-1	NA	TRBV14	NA	CASSLRGTRPYNEQFF	TGTGCCAGCAGCCTGCGCGGAACCCGACCATACAATGAGCAGTTCTTC
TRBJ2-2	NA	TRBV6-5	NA	CASRKTDGNTGELFF	TGTGCCAGCAGAAAAACAGACGGAAACACCGGGGAGCTGTTTTTT
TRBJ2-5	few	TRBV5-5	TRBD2	CASSWGFLRGKETQYF	TGTGCCAGCAGCTGGGGGTTTTTGCGGGGGAAAGAGACCCAGTACTTC
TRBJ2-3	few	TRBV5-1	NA	CASSLAVASAPDTQYF	TGCGCCAGCAGCTTGGCCGTGGCCTCAGCCCCAGATACGCAGTATTTT
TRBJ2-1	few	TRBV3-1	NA	CASSQARGYNEQFF	TGTGCCAGCAGCCAAGCGCGGGGCTACAATGAGCAGTTCTTC
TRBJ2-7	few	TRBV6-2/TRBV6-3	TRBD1	CASRPDRGREQYF	TGTGCCAGCAGGCCCGACAGGGGACGCGAGCAGTACTTC
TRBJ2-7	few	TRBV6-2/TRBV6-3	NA	CASSPGGHTLISYEQYF	TGTGCCAGCAGTCCCGGGGGACACACCCTTATCTCCTACGAGCAGTACTTC
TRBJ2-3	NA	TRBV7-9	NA	CASSLADWVADTQYF	TGTGCCAGCAGCTTAGCAGATTGGGTGGCAGATACGCAGTATTTT
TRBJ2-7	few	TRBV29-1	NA	CRDRRTEQYF	TGCAGGGACCGTCGGACTGAGCAGTACTTC
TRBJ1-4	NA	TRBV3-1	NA	CASSQVRSNEKLFF	TGTGCCAGCAGCCAAGTCCGCAGTAATGAAAAACTGTTTTTT
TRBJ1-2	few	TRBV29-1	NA	CSVPSRGQRGYGYTF	TGCAGCGTGCCCAGCCGGGGACAAAGAGGCTATGGCTACACCTTC
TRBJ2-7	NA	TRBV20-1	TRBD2	CSARWSGGDEQYF	TGCAGTGCTAGGTGGTCGGGAGGGGATGAGCAGTACTTC